This T cell receptor beta chain was sequenced in a study of shared clonotypes between healthy human individuals. Germline loops: CDR1 SNHLY, CDR2 FYNNEI. V shed 4 bases and J shed 9 bases, with 13 bases lying between them. The CDR3 loop spans 13 amino acids. The naive CD8 fraction comprised CD45RO-negative cells positively selected for CCR7 and excluded terminally differentiated effector memory CD45RA+ cells. Using immunoSEQ multiplex PCR, the repertoire was profiled, and TCRdb retains in-frame clones only, with some absent. The sample records roughly 2,000,000 clones, roughly 94% being singletons. Specimen: naive CD8+ T cells sorted from blood. This chain connects TRBV2 to TRBJ2-1; tentative D call: TRBD1 (5 bases). The sequence came from a man aged 18 to 30 in good health. CDR3 region: CASSAGREGEQFF. DNA of the CDR3: TGTGCCAGCAGTGCTGGCAGGGAAGGTGAGCAGTTCTTC.